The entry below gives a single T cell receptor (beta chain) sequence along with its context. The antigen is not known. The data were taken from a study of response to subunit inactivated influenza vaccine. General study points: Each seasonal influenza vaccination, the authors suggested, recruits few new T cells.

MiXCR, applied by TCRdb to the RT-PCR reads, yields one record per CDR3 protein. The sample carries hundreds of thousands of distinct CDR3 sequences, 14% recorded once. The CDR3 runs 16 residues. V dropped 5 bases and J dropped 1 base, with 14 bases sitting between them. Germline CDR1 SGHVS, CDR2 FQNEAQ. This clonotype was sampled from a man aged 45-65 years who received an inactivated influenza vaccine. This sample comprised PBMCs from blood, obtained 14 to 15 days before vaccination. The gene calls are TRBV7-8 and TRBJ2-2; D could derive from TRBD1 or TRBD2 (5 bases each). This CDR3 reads CASSPRTGRNTGELFF. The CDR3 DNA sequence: TGTGCCAGCAGCCCACGAACGGGGCGGAACACCGGGGAGCTGTTTTTT.